This record covers a single T cell receptor (beta chain). Its matching antigen is unknown. The study ran its PCR with 60 Vbeta and 13 Jbeta primers. Original data processing: Later, some 79 million unique TCR beta chains were counted in an analysis, and roughly 11 million of them were shared. The repertoire was sequenced with immunoSEQ multiplex PCR; TCRdb's copy has only in-frame clones and lacks some. D and trimming come from the DNA, and the V and J calls and clone size come from that table. The sample carries roughly 100,000 clones, roughly 80% recorded once. The data stem from a study of cytomegalovirus exposure and HLA in healthy donors. Findings and limits, study-wide: Associated with cytomegalovirus, according to the listing, were 170 or so TCR beta chains. A later analysis found that most CMV-associated TCR beta chains appeared HLA-restricted. A likely sequencing artifact accounted for one observed cluster of highly shared sequence variants.

Trimming cost V 7 bases and J 6 bases, with 22 bases left between them. In germline, CDR1 is SGHTA, CDR2 FQGNSA. This CDR3 comprises 15 residues. This sequence joins TRBV7-2 and TRBJ2-7; D is perhaps TRBD2 (7 bases). Sequenced material: PBMCs. The sequence came from a man in his sixties in good health and CMV-seronegative. Here the CDR3 reads CASNTGGQSSLEQYF. CDR3 coding DNA: TGTGCCAGCAACACGGGGGGACAATCCTCCCTCGAGCAGTACTTC.